These 10 T cell receptor beta chains were all obtained from the same sample, sequenced in a study of blood T cells in healthy people across ages. Next came a second PCR, run for roughly 6 to 11 cycles, which used a sample-barcoded 5' primer along with a J-beta primer mix. Each CDR3 protein is one row after TCRdb ran MiXCR on the 5' RACE reads. The data show approximately 1,700,000 distinct CDR3 sequences, roughly two fifths seen once. Material: blood. The receptors were gathered from a human donor in good health.

The CDR3 is CSAARQSTNEKLFF. In nucleotides, the CDR3 is TGCAGTGCTGCCCGACAGTCAACTAATGAAAAACTGTTTTTT. The chain employs TRBV20-1 and TRBJ1-4; D is possibly TRBD1 (5 bases). The germline gives CDR1 DFQATT, CDR2 SNEGSKA (reference sequence). Trimming left V 5 bases short and J 0 bases short, with 10 bases between. The CDR3 length is 14 residues.

The rearrangement joins TRBV12-5 to TRBJ2-7; tentative D call: TRBD1 (6 bases). The CDR3 runs to 16 residues. The V gene lost 4 bases and the J gene lost 1 base, with 17 bases spanning the gap. Germline V gene lookup returns CDR1 LGHNT and CDR2 FRNRAP. The CDR3 spells CASGSDRGYGSYEQYF. The CDR3 coding sequence is TGTGCTAGTGGTTCGGACAGAGGGTATGGTTCCTACGAGCAGTACTTC.

There are a few counts of this clonotype. The V gene is TRBV11-1, the J gene TRBJ2-5; a weak D match, TRBD1 (7 bases). CDR3 length: 16 amino acids. CDR1 is SGHAT and CDR2 is FQDESV in the germline V gene (reference sequence). V lost 3 bases and J 1 base, leaving 15 bases between the germline ends. The CDR3 reads CASSFGGQLLQETQYF. The CDR3 DNA reads TGTGCCAGCAGCTTCGGGGGACAGTTGCTCCAAGAGACCCAGTACTTC.

CDR3 in amino acids: CASSYQGTGPYEQYF. The DNA for the CDR3 is TGTGCCAGCAGTTACCAAGGGACAGGTCCCTACGAGCAGTACTTC. The V gene is TRBV6-2 or TRBV6-3, the J gene TRBJ2-7; 8 positions match TRBD1. The V segment lost 2 bases and the J segment 2 bases; nucleotides outside the gene matches: 5. This CDR3 spans 15 amino acids. Looked up from germline, CDR1 is MNHEY and CDR2 is SVGEGT.

The chain links TRBV7-9 to TRBJ2-3; tentatively, D is TRBD2 (6 bases). Germline CDR1 and CDR2: SEHNR and FQNEAQ (reference sequence). Trimming pared 6 bases from V and 3 bases from J, leaving 13 bases between. The length of the CDR3 is 14 residues. The CDR3: CASRVGLATDTQYF. In nucleotides, the CDR3 is TGTGCCAGCAGGGTGGGACTTGCGACAGATACGCAGTATTTT.

This clonotype was seen a few times. The V and J genes are TRBV7-8 and TRBJ1-2; tentatively, D is TRBD1 (5 bases). V lost 2 bases and J lost 4, with 23 bases in between. This CDR3 region has 18 residues. Germline V lookup: CDR1 SGHVS, CDR2 FQNEAQ. CDR3 bases: TGTGCCAGCAGCTTACAAGGGGTGGGAACTGGTTTGGGCTATGGCTACACCTTC. Translated, it gives CASSLQGVGTGLGYGYTF.

This chain joins TRBV20-1 and TRBJ2-1; D is possibly TRBD1 or TRBD2 (6 bases each). The CDR3 spans 18 residues. Germline V lookup: CDR1 DFQATT, CDR2 SNEGSKA (reference sequence). V lost 0 bases to trimming and J lost 10 bases, with 28 bases between them. DNA of the CDR3: TGCAGTGCTAGAGATCTCTTAGCCGCGGGACACCTCTCCTACGAGCAGTTCTTC. It yields the protein CSARDLLAAGHLSYEQFF.

The chain recombines TRBV6-6 with TRBJ1-2, with D possibly TRBD1 on 6 matching bases. Germline CDR1 reads MNHNY; CDR2 reads SVGAGI (reference sequence). The V and J ends lost 8 bases and 9 bases respectively, with 16 bases between them. This CDR3 is built from 12 residues. CDR3 region: CASRGAEVSYTF. Here the CDR3 DNA reads TGTGCCAGCCGGGGGGCAGAAGTAAGCTACACCTTC.

The sample holds a few counts of this clonotype. The chain couples TRBV15 to TRBJ2-7; 7 bases are shared with TRBD1. The J call may be wrong; the DNA end is better matched by TRBJ2-5. This CDR3 spans 14 amino acids. Germline CDR1 is LNHNV and CDR2 is YYDKDF (reference sequence). CDR3 nucleotides: TGTGCCACCAGCAGAGGGGACAGCGAAGAGACCCAGTACTTC. As protein: CATSRGDSEETQYF.

CDR3 bases: TGTGCCAGCAGTAACGCAGGAGGCAGGGGCCAGCAGTTCTTC. It is translated as CASSNAGGRGQQFF. This chain joins TRBV27 and TRBJ2-1; D perhaps matches TRBD1 (6 bases). This CDR3 has 14 amino acids. V was trimmed by 5 bases and J by 11 bases, leaving 19 bases between them. CDR1 is MNHEY, CDR2 SMNVEV, per germline (reference sequence).